The subject of this entry is one TCR beta chain. The sample is drawn from a study of T cells in tumors after PD-1 blockade. Across the study: A subset received ongoing vismodegib 150 mg daily alongside anti-PD-1 therapy.

The CDR3 extends over 13 amino acids. With 3 bases removed from V and 3 bases from J, the gap between germline ends came to 9 bases. TCRdb's copy holds only in-frame clones and misses some; the assay was immunoSEQ multiplex PCR. This sample carries 55,000 to 70,000 clones, around three quarters of them seen once, and the ten largest clones take around an eighth. The J gene is TRBJ2-7, the V gene TRBV12-3 or TRBV12-4; D not certain. The receptor's source is a human donor with basal cell carcinoma. Sequences were derived from PBMCs, sampled before anti-PD-1 treatment. This CDR3 is CASSFGLNYEQYF. Written as DNA, the CDR3 is TGTGCCAGCAGTTTCGGTCTAAACTACGAGCAGTACTTC.